This entry lists 22 T cell receptor beta chains sequenced from one sample in a study of CD8+ T cells in alopecia areata. The treatment here: oral pan-JAK inhibitor, 5-10 mg twice daily. cDNA reverse transcribed from extracted RNA served as the sequencing template. Data came from immunoSEQ multiplex PCR; TCRdb stores just in-frame clones and leaves some out. The sample has roughly 200,000 clones; roughly three fifths are singletons. The material sequenced was CD4+ T cells sorted from blood, taken at week 4, from a patient treated with tofacitinib. The receptors come from a human donor with alopecia areata.

CDR3 loop: CASSLDDGFTDTQYF. The CDR3 DNA sequence: TGCGCCAGCAGCTTGGATGACGGCTTCACAGATACGCAGTATTTT. V and J are TRBV5-1 and TRBJ2-3; D is ambiguous. Germline CDR1 is SGHRS and CDR2 is YFSETQ. The germline V and J ends were trimmed by 0 bases and 2 bases, with 10 bases remaining between them. The CDR3 has 15 amino acids.

The rearrangement uses TRBV4-1 and TRBJ2-7; TRBD1 agrees at 10 bases. Germline V gene data show CDR1 as MGHRA and CDR2 as YSYEKL. With 4 bases clipped from V and 3 bases from J, the junction kept 9 bases outside the gene matches. The CDR3 consists of 16 residues. The CDR3 sequence: CASSPYGTGEHYEQYF. DNA of the CDR3: TGCGCCAGCAGCCCCTATGGGACAGGGGAGCACTACGAGCAGTACTTC.

The chain has TRBV25-1 and TRBJ2-7; D might be TRBD1 or TRBD2, each matching 6 bases. The germline V and J ends were trimmed by 8 bases and 2 bases, with 13 bases remaining between them. The CDR3 extends over 13 amino acids. The V gene's germline CDR1 is MGHDK and CDR2 SYGVNS. The CDR3 sequence: CASSWRGTYEQYF. The CDR3 DNA reads as TGTGCCAGCTCCTGGAGGGGGACCTACGAGCAGTACTTC.

This clone was seen more than once but under ten times. The chain joins TRBV19 to TRBJ1-2; 9 nucleotides align to TRBD1. The CDR3 has 13 residues. V shed 9 bases, J shed 8 bases, and the junction held 10 bases outside the gene matches. Germline V gene data show CDR1 as LNHDA and CDR2 as SQIVND (reference sequence). This chain's CDR3 is CASLRDRVKGYTF. In nucleotides, the CDR3 is TGTGCCAGCCTCCGGGACAGGGTGAAGGGCTACACCTTC.

Remarks on this clone: The junction does not match germline at one end; this may be a read error. The chain carries TRBV30 and TRBJ2-6; D is unclear. The CDR3 runs 11 residues. The germline gives CDR1 GTSNPN, CDR2 SVGIG (reference sequence). This chain's CDR3 is CACPGANVLTF. The CDR3 DNA reads as TGTGCCTGCCCTGGAGCCAACGTCCTGACTTTC. Full variable domain (missing parts from reference TRBV30 and TRBJ2-6): SQTIHQWPATLVQPVGSPLSLECTVEGTSNPNLYWYRQAAGRGLQLLFYSVGIGQISSEVPQNLSASRPQDRQFILSSKKLLLSDSGFYLCACPGANVLTFGAGSRLTVL.

V usage is TRBV30 and J usage is TRBJ2-1; TRBD2 is a possible D gene (5 bases). The germline gives CDR1 GTSNPN, CDR2 SVGIG (reference sequence). Deletions cut 1 base from V and 5 bases from J, with 9 bases between. This CDR3 region has 13 residues. The CDR3 nucleotides read TGTGCCTGGAGTGCGGGGAACAACAATGAGCAGTTCTTC. This translates into CAWSAGNNNEQFF.

The CDR3 nucleotides read TGCGCCAGCAGCTTGTTGGGGGTGACAAGGGATTCACCCCTCCACTTT. Its translation: CASSLLGVTRDSPLHF. The genes are TRBV5-1 and TRBJ1-6; D possibly corresponds to TRBD1 (5 bases). V shed 1 base and J shed 8 bases, with 16 bases lying between them. This CDR3 has 16 residues. Germline V gives CDR1 SGHRS, CDR2 YFSETQ.

This chain joins TRBV7-2 and TRBJ1-1, with D perhaps TRBD1 (6 bases). This CDR3 is built from 14 residues. The germline V gene encodes CDR1 SGHTA and CDR2 FQGNSA. Deletions cut 4 bases from V and 1 base from J, with 10 bases between. In DNA, the CDR3 is TGTGCCAGCAGCTGGGGACAAACGAACACTGAAGCTTTCTTT. Protein product: CASSWGQTNTEAFF. Using reference TRBV7-2 and TRBJ1-1 for the parts outside the CDR3, the full variable domain is GAGVSQSPSNKVTEKGKDVELRCDPISGHTALYWYRQSLGQGLEFLIYFQGNSAPDKSGLPSDRFSAERTGGSVSTLTIQRTQQEDSAVYLCASSWGQTNTEAFFGQGTRLTVV.

The chain links TRBV30 to TRBJ2-2; D is perhaps TRBD1 (6 bases). Trimming took off 3 bases at V and 8 bases at J, with 16 bases between the two ends. The germline V gene has CDR1 GTSNPN and CDR2 SVGIG (reference sequence). CDR3 length equals 14 residues. CDR3 nucleotide sequence: TGTGCCTGGAGACCGGGACACCTTTTTGGGGAGCTGTTTTTT. It encodes CAWRPGHLFGELFF.

A single count supports this clone. J is TRBJ1-5 and V is TRBV7-9, with 8 positions matching TRBD1. V lost 11 bases, J lost 4 bases, and 7 bases stayed unmatched. The germline V gene encodes CDR1 SEHNR and CDR2 FQNEAQ (reference sequence). This CDR3 has 13 amino acids. The CDR3 region has the DNA TGTGCCGCTGGGACAGGCCTAAATCAGCCCCAGCATTTT. It translates to CAAGTGLNQPQHF.

This clone has a handful of counts. The chain joins TRBV23-1 to TRBJ1-2, with TRBD1 matching 8 bases. TRBV23-1 is an open reading frame whose function is uncertain. The CDR3 length is 17 residues. Losses at the gene ends were 0 bases for V and 3 bases for J; bases not matched to a gene: 9. CDR3 sequence (DNA): TGCGCCAGCAGTCAATCCGGACAGGGCGGTGAGGACTATGGCTACACCTTC. Encoded protein: CASSQSGQGGEDYGYTF.

This clone came up a few times. V is TRBV28 and J is TRBJ2-1; 10 bases fit TRBD2. The CDR3 runs 14 residues. Germline CDR1 and CDR2: MDHEN and SYDVKM. V shed 8 bases and J 5 bases; nucleotides not matched to a gene: 6. The CDR3 bases are TGTGCCAGCCTATGGACTAGCGGAAACAATGAGCAGTTCTTC. Translation gives CASLWTSGNNEQFF.

This clone was seen a few times. The V gene is TRBV2, the J gene TRBJ2-2; 11 bases are shared with TRBD1. With V trimmed by 5 bases and J by 7 bases, 9 bases remained unmatched. The CDR3 consists of 16 residues. Germline CDR1 and CDR2: SNHLY and FYNNEI. The CDR3 coding sequence is TGTGCCAGCAGTCCCCGGGACAGGGGGGCGCACGGGGAGCTGTTTTTT. It specifies CASSPRDRGAHGELFF.

The chain couples TRBV7-2 to TRBJ2-7; D unclear. V was trimmed by 5 bases and J by 5 bases, leaving 10 bases between them. Germline-derived CDR1 and CDR2 are SGHTA and FQGNSA. CDR3 length: 12 amino acids. DNA for the CDR3: TGTGCCAGCAGCCAAGTAGGCCACGAGCAGTACTTC. It specifies CASSQVGHEQYF.

This clone was counted a few times. The chain employs TRBV7-2 and TRBJ2-3; 8 nucleotides match TRBD2. Germline V lookup: CDR1 SGHTA, CDR2 FQGNSA. The CDR3 has 14 amino acids. V trimming: 5 bases; J trimming: 6 bases; junction bases outside the gene matches: 7. CDR3 region: CASSPGLALDTQYF. The CDR3, as DNA: TGTGCCAGCAGCCCCGGACTAGCTCTGGATACGCAGTATTTT.

The genes are TRBV25-1 and TRBJ2-3, with TRBD2 identical over 7 bases. The germline gives CDR1 MGHDK, CDR2 SYGVNS. With 5 bases clipped from V and 1 base from J, the junction kept 3 bases outside the gene matches. This CDR3 is 14 amino acids long. The CDR3 here is CASSIAGGTDTQYF. CDR3 sequence (DNA): TGTGCCAGCAGTATCGCGGGGGGCACAGATACGCAGTATTTT. Full variable domain (remainder filled in from reference TRBV25-1 and TRBJ2-3): EADIYQTPRYLVIGTGKKITLECSQTMGHDKMYWYQQDPGMELHLIHYSYGVNSTEKGDLSSESTVSRIRTEHFPLTLESARPSHTSQYLCASSIAGGTDTQYFGPGTRLTVL.

The chain is built from TRBV30 and TRBJ1-1, with a possible D match to TRBD1 (5 bases). V gave up 5 bases and J gave up 3 bases, with 19 bases separating them. Germline CDR1 reads GTSNPN; CDR2 reads SVGIG (reference sequence). The CDR3 runs 15 residues. The CDR3 sequence: CAWSNGASGDTEAFF. Here the CDR3 DNA reads TGTGCCTGGTCAAACGGGGCCTCGGGGGACACTGAAGCTTTCTTT.

This clone was seen only a few times. The rearrangement links TRBV29-1 to TRBJ2-5, with unresolved D. The V end was cut by 3 bases, the J end by 1 base, with 12 bases between. Germline CDR1 SQVTM, CDR2 ANQGSEA. This CDR3 contains 14 residues. Here the CDR3 reads CSVDGRRGQETQYF. The CDR3 nucleotides are TGCAGCGTTGACGGGCGGCGCGGCCAAGAGACCCAGTACTTC.

The CDR3 coding sequence is TGTGCCAGCAGCTTACAGGGGATCGCCGGGGAGCTGTTTTTT. It translates to CASSLQGIAGELFF. The genes are TRBV7-8 and TRBJ2-2; perhaps TRBD1 as D (6 bases). This CDR3 contains 14 residues. Trimming removed 2 bases at V and 6 bases at J, with 10 bases between. Germline V CDR1 and CDR2: SGHVS, FQNEAQ.

This chain joins TRBV30 and TRBJ2-5, with D unresolved. CDR3 length equals 13 residues. Germline CDR1 GTSNPN, CDR2 SVGIG (reference sequence). V lost 1 base to trimming and J lost 5 bases, with 11 bases between them. This CDR3 reads CAWSARGRETQYF. In DNA, the CDR3 is TGTGCCTGGAGTGCCCGAGGCAGGGAGACCCAGTACTTC.

This clone was seen a single time. In DNA form, the CDR3 reads TGCAGCGTTGAAGAGGTGTACCGGGAGACCCAGTACTTC. This gives the protein CSVEEVYRETQYF. V usage is TRBV29-1 and J usage is TRBJ2-5; unclear D gene. CDR3 length equals 13 residues. Between the trimmed V and J ends, which lost 0 bases and 5 bases, there was a span of 10 bases. Germline assignment: CDR1 SQVTM and CDR2 ANQGSEA.

This clone occurred once. The rearrangement joins TRBV4-2 to TRBJ2-4; D not resolved. Germline assignment: CDR1 LGHNA and CDR2 YNFKEQ. V lost 0 bases, J lost 2 bases, and 14 bases lay in between. There are 17 residues in the CDR3. The CDR3 region has the DNA TGTGCCAGCAGCCAAGAAAGGGCAGGCGGAACCAAAAACATTCAGTACTTC. Its translation: CASSQERAGGTKNIQYF.